The sequence of this T cell receptor beta chain was determined in a study of T cell repertoires in cytomegalovirus infection. Study-level background: Both a matching HLA type and CMV infection were indicated by public TCR beta signatures.

TCRdb used MiXCR to reprocess the reads, holding one entry per CDR3 protein. The sample includes about 530,000 distinct CDR3 sequences, about 25% seen only once; the top ten take 13%. As concerns this clonotype: The antigen remains undetermined.

Findings of the study overall: Using cumulative public TCR beta family frequency, the authors identified those who carried CMV together with the relevant HLA. Dominating the ex vivo response were TCR beta clonotypes that were CMV-specific and HLA-C-restricted.

Germline-derived CDR1 and CDR2 are DFQATT and SNEGSKA (reference sequence). This CDR3 spans 15 amino acids. V shed 2 bases, J shed 2 bases, and the junction held 1 base outside the gene matches. Sequencing was carried out using PBMCs. The source is a human donor in good health (CMV status not recorded). Some clones in this sample may be carry-over from other donors' samples. The rearrangement uses TRBV20-1 and TRBJ2-6, with 9 bases aligning to TRBD1. CDR3 bases: TGCAGTGCTAGAAGGGACAGGGCTGGGGCCAACGTCCTGACTTTC. It yields the protein CSARRDRAGANVLTF.